A selection of T cell receptor beta chains follows, all from one sample in a study of PD-1 blockade in classical Hodgkin lymphoma. Generated by immunoSEQ multiplex PCR, the TCRdb table keeps only in-frame clones and is missing some. This table holds about 28,000 clones, around nine tenths found once. The material sequenced was CD8+ T cells from blood, taken at baseline. These receptors were taken from a human donor with classical Hodgkin lymphoma. Each CDR3 is given with its conserved first and last residue. Each record gives: V gene, CDR3 length, CDR3 protein.

TRBV11-3,14,CASSPGQGFGEAFF
TRBV28,17,CASSSAVNRGYGETQYF
TRBV27,16,CASSPSDTGGDYGYTF
TRBV6-5,16,CASSYSNGHPGNTIYF
TRBV4-1,14,CASSQEGWGDTQYF
TRBV18,15,CASSPIDRDGHEQYF
TRBV6-1,15,CATGFGAGVTGELFF
TRBV4-2,13,CASSQALNEKLFF
TRBV6-5,14,CASSYAGASYEQYF
TRBV27,14,CATTPGRGGDEQYF
TRBV15,17,CATSTSTGNLAKNIQYF
TRBV5-1,15,CASSLDLAGEDTQYF
TRBV11-3,16,CASSSAASGRTDTQYF
TRBV6-5,13,CASSYSLSYGYTF
TRBV15,14,CATSRDRDRDEQYF
TRBV5-5,20,CASSLGPGLAGGVSSDEQYF
TRBV5-5,12,CASSKNGVEQFF
TRBV7-8,15,CASSSREPAFEKLFF
TRBV6-5,16,CASSSLAGGIQETQYF
TRBV6-5,13,CASSTSSYNEQFF
TRBV28,17,CASSTPRDRGAKNIQYF
TRBV4-1,11,CASSQGAGAFF
TRBV30,14,CAWSSRRGSDEQYF
TRBV6-4,17,CASRQDRVEHGANVLTF
TRBV27,15,CASAIRGHGYYEQYF
TRBV5-1,17,CASSLVPLTSGRETQYF
TRBV4-1,13,CASSPGPADTQYF
TRBV10-2,13,CASSHSQGTEAFF
TRBV27,15,CASSFRAGGGREQFF
TRBV6-4,16,CASSEEAGLAGVTQYF
TRBV19,16,CASSIDSGIGYNEQFF
TRBV7-9,13,CASSLGGGEGYTF
TRBV28,16,CASSPFYMEYSYEQYF
TRBV29-1,13,CSVGDTTNYGYTF
TRBV6-1,16,CASSESRGAMNTEAFF
TRBV7-7,14,CASSLDYSQETQYF
TRBV13,15,CASSLGGTGVDEAFF
TRBV19,13,CASSISGLWELFF
TRBV5-3,16,CARSLDGDEGTGELFF
TRBV7-9,15,CASSLSGATNEKLFF
TRBV5-1,15,CASSPFTGGGQPQHF
TRBV7-9,13,CASSFLSTDTQYF
TRBV6-5,14,CASSYSWTSDEQFF
TRBV2,10,CASTGGELFF
TRBV4-1,13,CASSPTGRTEAFF
TRBV9,20,CASSVAAWTHGRGETNTIYF
TRBV27,13,CASSDGLNTEAFF
TRBV2,12,CASPGGNYGYTF
TRBV30,15,CAWSVGTDSNQPQHF
TRBV7-6,16,CASSLAGVSPGNTIYF
TRBV30,15,CAWSVGSENHYGYTF
TRBV28,14,CASSLGGGRETQYF
TRBV27,16,CASSTRVLAGHGELFF
TRBV7-9,18,CASSRRGPSGSNTGELFF
TRBV9,14,CASSAKTSYNEQFF
TRBV6-5,14,CASSYSGGLYGYTF